Sequencing of this T cell receptor (beta chain) was carried out in a study of beta chain features in type 1 diabetes. Stem cell-like memory, regulatory, central memory and naive CD4+ cells were sorted via CD45RO/CCR7/CD25/CD127/CD95/CD27. With respect to this clone: The antigen is undetermined.

All of the isolated RNA was reverse transcribed, so expressed TCRB transcripts were sequenced. Approximately 3.4 million reads, on average, came from each naive, central memory and regulatory T cell sample. Using immunoSEQ multiplex PCR, the repertoire was profiled, and TCRdb retains in-frame clones only, with some absent. The table lists 350,000 to 400,000 clones, approximately 12% of them singletons. Study conclusions and caveats: The study found that naive, central memory and Treg TCRB repertoires appeared more similar in patients than in healthy donors. Fewer insertions but more deletions were seen at VDJ junctions in type 1 diabetes patients. Type 1 diabetes patients had TCRB CDR3s that were shorter (moderately but significantly so) in all four CD4+ subsets.

V was cut by 5 bases and J by 5 bases, with 16 bases left in between. CDR3 length: 15 amino acids. Germline V gives CDR1 MNHEY, CDR2 SVGAGI. The chain carries TRBV6-5 and TRBJ2-1, with D possibly TRBD1 on 6 matching bases. This TCR derives from a woman between 18 and 30 years old with type 1 diabetes. Sequenced sample: naive CD4+ T cells from blood. CDR3 DNA: TGTGCCAGCAGTACCCGGGACATGGGCAACAATGAGCAGTTCTTC. This encodes CASSTRDMGNNEQFF.